Shown below are 14 T cell receptor beta chains from a single sample sequenced in a study of blood T cell repertoires in COVID-19. Using immunoSEQ multiplex PCR, the repertoire was profiled, and TCRdb retains in-frame clones only, with some absent. The data show nearly 110,000 clones, with more than 70% seen just once and roughly 4.4% held by the top ten. Source material: peripheral blood. The origin of the receptors is a human donor in a cohort sampled during active COVID-19.

This chain links TRBV25-1 with TRBJ2-2; D is perhaps TRBD2 (6 bases). The CDR3 loop spans 15 amino acids. Germline assignment: CDR1 MGHDK and CDR2 SYGVNS. Trimming pared 3 bases from V and 4 bases from J, leaving 12 bases between. CDR3 loop: CASSEEGVPTGELFF. The CDR3 DNA reads as TGTGCCAGCAGTGAGGAGGGAGTTCCCACCGGGGAGCTGTTTTTT.

The gene calls are TRBV6-5 and TRBJ1-2; D is uncertain. The CDR3 consists of 13 residues. V was clipped by 5 bases and J by 2 bases, with 9 bases between them. Germline lookup yields CDR1 MNHEY and CDR2 SVGAGI. CDR3 region: CASSKTINYGYTF. CDR3 nucleotide sequence: TGTGCCAGCAGTAAAACAATAAACTATGGCTACACCTTC.

This clone appeared a few times. CDR3 bases: TGTGCCAGCAGCTACCGGGACAGGGGTCCCACAGATACGCAGTATTTT. Residues: CASSYRDRGPTDTQYF. The chain has TRBV5-5 and TRBJ2-3; the match to TRBD1 covers 10 bases. CDR1 is SGHKS, CDR2 YYEKEE, per germline (reference sequence). This CDR3 contains 16 residues. Trimming cost V 3 bases and J 2 bases; bases outside gene matches: 6.

The CDR3 nucleotides read TGTGCCAGCAGCCGAAGTACATCGGCGGGGAGCTACAATGAGCAGTTCTTC. Residues: CASSRSTSAGSYNEQFF. V is TRBV14 and J is TRBJ2-1; a weak D match, TRBD2 (6 bases). The V gene lost 4 bases and the J gene lost 3 bases, with 19 bases spanning the gap. This CDR3 has 17 residues. Germline CDR1 and CDR2: SGHDN and FVKESK.

The chain joins TRBV2 to TRBJ1-2, with 9 bases identical to TRBD1. CDR3 length equals 15 residues. Per germline, CDR1 SNHLY and CDR2 FYNNEI. Trimming removed 2 bases from V and 4 bases from J; junction bases left unmatched: 5. Here the CDR3 reads CASSEIRQGGYGYTF. The CDR3 nucleotides read TGTGCCAGCAGTGAAATTCGACAGGGGGGCTATGGCTACACCTTC.

In this sample, this clone is medium-sized. The V call is TRBV15, the J call TRBJ2-1, with D possibly matching TRBD1 (5 bases). This CDR3 contains 15 residues. Germline-derived CDR1 and CDR2 are LNHNV and YYDKDF (reference sequence). The germline V and J ends were trimmed by 2 bases and 5 bases, with 13 bases remaining between them. DNA for the CDR3: TGTGCCACCAGCAGACCGACGACAGCTAACAATGAGCAGTTCTTC. Residues: CATSRPTTANNEQFF.

The chain has TRBV19 and TRBJ2-1; D unresolved. V was cut by 6 bases and J by 0 bases, with 12 bases left in between. The CDR3 spans 15 residues. Germline lookup yields CDR1 LNHDA and CDR2 SQIVND (reference sequence). This CDR3 reads CASRLESSSYNEQFF. The CDR3 coding sequence is TGTGCCAGTAGATTGGAGTCCAGCTCCTACAATGAGCAGTTCTTC. The entire variable domain, with the rest obtained from reference TRBV19 and TRBJ2-1, is as follows: DGGITQSPKYLFRKEGQNVTLSCEQNLNHDAMYWYRQDPGQGLRLIYYSQIVNDFQKGDIAEGYSVSREKKESFPLTVTSAQKNPTAFYLCASRLESSSYNEQFFGPGTRLTVL.

V and J are TRBV6-2 or TRBV6-3 and TRBJ2-1; TRBD2 matches 7 bases. The CDR3 has 12 residues. CDR1 is MNHEY, CDR2 SVGEGT, per germline. The V and J ends lost 0 bases and 12 bases, in that order; junction bases with no gene match: 2. The CDR3 here is CASSYSGEGQFF. CDR3 coding DNA: TGTGCCAGCAGTTACTCAGGGGAGGGGCAGTTCTTC.

The genes are TRBV19 and TRBJ1-6, with 7 bases that match TRBD1. Unmatched junction bases numbered 7, after V lost 7 bases and J lost 10 bases. Germline V gene lookup returns CDR1 LNHDA and CDR2 SQIVND (reference sequence). The length of the CDR3 is 13 residues. For the CDR3, the DNA is TGTGCCAGTACTGACAGGGAACCATCACCCCTCCACTTT. This sequence encodes CASTDREPSPLHF.

Details on this clone: Other DNA variants within this sample encode the same CDR3. V is TRBV10-3 and J is TRBJ2-1; 12 nucleotides align to TRBD2. The germline V gene encodes CDR1 ENHRY and CDR2 SYGVKD. With 4 bases clipped from V and 4 bases from J, the junction kept 2 bases outside the gene matches. The CDR3 is 15 residues long. The CDR3 region has the DNA TGTGCCATCAGTGGGGGGACTAGCGGGTACAATGAGCAGTTCTTC. It is translated as CAISGGTSGYNEQFF.

The rearrangement joins TRBV18 to TRBJ2-7; 8 bases align to TRBD1. This CDR3 is built from 14 residues. V was clipped by 5 bases and J by 3 bases; unmatched bases: 6. Germline values: CDR1 KGHSH, CDR2 LQKENI. The CDR3 DNA reads TGTGCCAGCTCAACAGGGGACAGGAGCTACGAGCAGTACGTC. This codes for CASSTGDRSYEQYV.

The chain carries TRBV10-3 and TRBJ2-1; TRBD1 aligns across 11 bases. Germline loops: CDR1 ENHRY, CDR2 SYGVKD. Germline trimming cut 0 bases from V and 8 bases from J; bases unmatched to any gene: 6. The CDR3 contains 16 residues. The CDR3 sequence: CAISESRTGGADEQFF. In nucleotides, the CDR3 is TGTGCCATCAGTGAGTCGAGGACAGGGGGCGCGGATGAGCAGTTCTTC.

J is TRBJ2-3 and V is TRBV20-1; tentative D call: TRBD2 (6 bases). Germline V gene data show CDR1 as DFQATT and CDR2 as SNEGSKA (reference sequence). The CDR3 spans 16 residues. V lost 3 bases and J 1 base, leaving 17 bases between the germline ends. CDR3 nucleotide sequence: TGCAGTGCTAGTGTTTCCGGGAGTTCAGGCACAGATACGCAGTATTTT. Encoded protein: CSASVSGSSGTDTQYF.

The CDR3 region is CASSPPLAGVGGDTQYF. The CDR3 bases are TGTGCCAGCAGCCCCCCCCTAGCGGGAGTGGGCGGAGATACGCAGTATTTT. J is TRBJ2-3 and V is TRBV27; 10 bases are a match to TRBD2. Germline V gene sequence: CDR1 MNHEY, CDR2 SMNVEV (reference sequence). There are 17 residues in the CDR3. The junction had 14 bases not matched to a gene; V was cut back by 6 bases and J by 5 bases.